The present TCR beta chain was sequenced within a study of spatial heterogeneity in lung cancer. Time point specified: blood at routine non-recurrence follow-up after resection. TCRdb independently ran MiXCR on the 5' RACE reads; one entry per CDR3 protein. The sample has approximately 100,000 distinct CDR3 sequences; just under 20% are singletons. The germline V gene encodes CDR1 MNHEY and CDR2 SVGAGI. The V and J ends lost 9 bases and 12 bases respectively, with 15 bases between them. The CDR3 totals 10 residues. This rearrangement joins TRBV6-5 to TRBJ2-7, with D uncertain. Specimen: PBMCs, collected at follow-up. The TCR sequence derives from a male donor with early-stage non-small cell lung cancer. The CDR3 bases are TGTGCCAGTCCCCGGAGCCGCAGGTACTTC. Amino acid sequence: CASPRSRRYF.